This T cell receptor beta chain derives from a study of T cells in Graves' hyperthyroidism and ophthalmopathy. TCR beta CDR3 regions were amplified from RNA. Using the HTBI primer set, a first-round RT-PCR was run on the TCR CDR3. TCRdb independently ran MiXCR on the multiplex PCR reads; one entry per CDR3 protein. The data contain tens of thousands of distinct CDR3 sequences, around half of them seen just once; the ten biggest clones take up approximately 6.2%. Trimming stripped 3 bases from V and 2 bases from J, with 4 bases between. This CDR3 contains 11 residues. Germline CDR1 and CDR2: GTSNPN and SVGIG (reference sequence). This clonotype was seen many times.

The source of this sequence is a woman aged 50 to 60 with Graves' hyperthyroidism that later progressed to Graves' ophthalmopathy. The chain has TRBV30 and TRBJ1-2, with unresolved D. Sample: blood. The CDR3 sequence is CAWSRNYGYTF. The DNA for the CDR3 is TGTGCCTGGAGCAGAAACTATGGCTACACCTTC.